Below, one T cell receptor beta chain is given with its context. Relative to the germline gene, one junction end is altered; a read error may explain this. Rearranged V-D-J TRB sequences were amplified with a mixed TRB-A/B primer pool. TCRdb ran MiXCR on the multiplex PCR reads and lists one entry per CDR3 protein. The table has 12,000 or so distinct CDR3 sequences, roughly 32% seen once. The CDR3 runs 15 residues. This sample was included in a study of T cell repertoires in aging, cancer and after chemotherapy. The template was genomic DNA from peripheral blood, not RNA. V gene TRBV12-3 or TRBV12-4 combines with J gene TRBJ1-2, with TRBD1 as a possible D gene (6 bases). The receptor was derived from a human donor in good health. The donor label of this sample is uncertain. The sequencing sample was made of blood. The CDR3 DNA sequence: TGTGCCAGCAATTTATATTTCGGACAGCGTTATGGCTACACCTTC. The encoded protein is CASNLYFGQRYGYTF.